This is a list of T cell receptor beta chains from one sample in a study of T-cell reconstitution after alpha-beta-depleted transplantation in children. One entry per CDR3 protein, called by TCRdb with MiXCR from the PCR reads. Here the sample spans approximately 500,000 distinct CDR3 sequences, 8% to 11% being singletons. The material was PBMCs, obtained before TCRalphabeta/CD19-depleted stem cell transplant. Receptors were obtained from a child aged 2 to 9 with inherited bone marrow failure, due to receive a stem cell transplant. CDR3s include the opening cysteine and the closing phenylalanine or tryptophan. D genes are given only for firm matches. Expanded clones get a size class; other rows say once, few or many, or leave the size out.

v_call,clone_size,j_call,d_call,cdr3_nt,cdr3_aa
TRBV4-1,many,TRBJ1-5,-,TGCGCCAGCAGCCAAGATCGGGGGCTGGGCAATCAGCCCCAGCATTTT,CASSQDRGLGNQPQHF
TRBV7-8,-,TRBJ2-5,-,TGTGCCAGCAGCTTAAAGGGTGGGGCGGAGACCCAGTACTTC,CASSLKGGAETQYF
TRBV14,many,TRBJ1-5,-,TGTGCCAGCAGCCAAGGTGAGGGACAGCCCCAGCATTTT,CASSQGEGQPQHF
TRBV5-1,many,TRBJ2-3,TRBD1,TGCGCCAGCAGCTCACACAGGGGTCGGGATACGCAGTATTTT,CASSSHRGRDTQYF
TRBV27,few,TRBJ2-5,-,TGTGCCAGCAGTTTAATTGGGCGGGGGGACAGGGAAGAGACCCAGTACTTC,CASSLIGRGDREETQYF
TRBV12-3/TRBV12-4,many,TRBJ2-3,TRBD2,TGTGCCAGCTCCCTAGCCGGGACTAAGCAGTATTTT,CASSLAGTKQYF
TRBV12-3/TRBV12-4,few,TRBJ2-2,TRBD2,TGTGCCCTTGGGCGGGAGGGAGTCACCGGGGAGCTGTTTTTT,CALGREGVTGELFF
TRBV7-2,many,TRBJ1-5,-,TGTGCCAGCAGCTCCGACAGTAGTGGGAATCAGCCCCAGCATTTT,CASSSDSSGNQPQHF
TRBV7-8,many,TRBJ2-7,-,TGTGCCAGCGTCGGGGATTCCTACGAGCAGTACTTC,CASVGDSYEQYF
TRBV7-2,many,TRBJ2-7,-,TGTGCCAGCAGCTTTCTTGGGGGAGGAGGCGAGCAGTACTTC,CASSFLGGGGEQYF
TRBV29-1,many,TRBJ1-3,-,TGCAGCGTTGAGACGAGTAATGGAAACACCATATATTTT,CSVETSNGNTIYF
TRBV19,-,TRBJ1-3,-,TGTGCCACCAACCGGGACGGTCGCTCTGGAAACACCATATATTTT,CATNRDGRSGNTIYF
TRBV5-1,many,TRBJ1-1,-,TGCGCCAGCAGCTTGATAGGGCAAACCACTGAAGCTTTCTTT,CASSLIGQTTEAFF
TRBV12-3/TRBV12-4,many,TRBJ2-5,-,TGTGCCAGCAGCCCACTGGGCTCCAAGGCGGAGACCCAGTACTTC,CASSPLGSKAETQYF
TRBV10-3,many,TRBJ2-7,-,TGTGCCATCAGTGAGTCTATGGGATTATACGAGCAGTACTTC,CAISESMGLYEQYF
TRBV12-3/TRBV12-4,many,TRBJ2-5,-,TGTGCCAGCAGTTCTATTGAGACCCAGTACTTC,CASSSIETQYF
TRBV7-9,-,TRBJ2-4,TRBD1,TGTGCCAGCAGCTTAGAGGGGGCGCGGGTAGCCAAAAACATTCAGTACTTC,CASSLEGARVAKNIQYF
TRBV29-1,many,TRBJ2-7,-,TGCAGCGCCTTACTACCTCTGCACATCGAGCAGTACTTC,CSALLPLHIEQYF
TRBV2,many,TRBJ2-7,-,TGTGCCAGCAGTGACAGTTACTACGAGCAGTACTTC,CASSDSYYEQYF
TRBV6-5,many,TRBJ1-2,TRBD1,TGTGCCGTCACAGGGGGCTCTGGCTACACCTTC,CAVTGGSGYTF